The clone carrying this T cell receptor (beta chain) was observed many times. Its cognate antigen is unknown. TCRdb processed the reads anew with MiXCR; each CDR3 protein has one entry. The table records 70,000 or so distinct CDR3 sequences, roughly 28% of them present only once. V lost 1 base to trimming and J lost 4 bases, with 11 bases between them. The CDR3 length is 15 residues. In germline, CDR1 is MNHNS, CDR2 SASEGT. The data originate from a study of T cell repertoires in cytomegalovirus infection. Study in general: A matching HLA type, together with CMV infection, was signaled by public TCR beta signatures. Study-level results: People with CMV and the relevant HLA were identified by cumulative public TCR beta family frequency. In two of eight donors, the top clonotype was HLA-C-restricted CMV-specific.

This clonotype was obtained from a human donor in good health (CMV status not recorded). Some clones in this sample may be carry-over from other donors' samples. The rearrangement uses TRBV6-1 and TRBJ2-1; D perhaps matches TRBD2 (6 bases). Specimen: CD8+ T cells from cultured PBMCs, collected from culture after CMV antigen stimulation. Here the CDR3 reads CASSEGRETYNEQFF. Here the CDR3 DNA reads TGTGCCAGCAGTGAAGGGAGGGAGACTTACAATGAGCAGTTCTTC.